The next 8 T cell receptor beta chains were all read from a single sample in a study of blood T cell repertoires in COVID-19. Measured with immunoSEQ multiplex PCR; TCRdb has only the in-frame clones, and not every one. The table includes more than 250,000 clones, approximately 87% detected once. Sequencing input: PBMCs or T cells enriched from blood (not recorded which). The receptors shown here come from a woman aged 25 to 39 who had recovered from COVID-19.

The J gene is TRBJ1-1, the V gene TRBV9, with TRBD1 as a possible D gene (6 bases). This CDR3 is 16 amino acids long. From germline, CDR1 is SGDLS and CDR2 YYNGEE. Trimming removed 0 bases at V and 6 bases at J, with 18 bases between. The CDR3 is CASSVVGGEKVAEAFF. The CDR3 DNA sequence: TGTGCCAGCAGCGTAGTAGGGGGAGAAAAGGTGGCTGAAGCTTTCTTT. The full variable domain, completed using reference TRBV9 and TRBJ1-1, is DSGVTQTPKHLITATGQRVTLRCSPRSGDLSVYWYQQSLDQGLQFLIQYYNGEERAKGNILERFSAQQFPDLHSELNLSSLELGDSALYFCASSVVGGEKVAEAFFGQGTRLTVV.

The gene calls are TRBV7-9 and TRBJ1-2, with 12 bases identical to TRBD1. V dropped 1 base and J dropped 3; count of bases not matched to a gene: 9. This CDR3 contains 18 residues. Germline-derived CDR1 and CDR2 are SEHNR and FQNEAQ (reference sequence). The CDR3 nucleotides are TGTGCCAGCAGCTTAGATCCGGGGGACAGGGGGCCGGACTATGGCTACACCTTC. It yields the protein CASSLDPGDRGPDYGYTF. The variable domain in full, with the rest retrieved from reference TRBV7-9 and TRBJ1-2, is DTGVSQNPRHKITKRGQNVTFRCDPISEHNRLYWYRQTLGQGPEFLTYFQNEAQLEKSRLLSDRFSAERPKGSFSTLEIQRTEQGDSAMYLCASSLDPGDRGPDYGYTFGSGTRLTVV.

V usage is TRBV13 and J usage is TRBJ1-3; D might be TRBD1 (5 bases). The CDR3 is 14 amino acids. Germline loops: CDR1 PRHDT, CDR2 FYEKMQ (reference sequence). V gave up 0 bases and J gave up 4 bases, with 7 bases separating them. CDR3 amino acids: CASSLGPGGNTIYF. CDR3 DNA: TGTGCCAGCAGCTTAGGCCCAGGGGGAAACACCATATATTTT.

The chain employs TRBV9 and TRBJ1-2; 9 positions agree with TRBD1. This CDR3 comprises 15 residues. V shed 5 bases and J 8 bases; nucleotides not matched to a gene: 13. Germline V gene sequence: CDR1 SGDLS, CDR2 YYNGEE. The CDR3 DNA reads TGTGCCAGCAGATCTCTTAAACAGGGGGCGCGAGGCTACACCTTC. This encodes CASRSLKQGARGYTF.

The rearrangement joins TRBV19 to TRBJ2-2; the match to TRBD1 covers 7 bases. The CDR3 contains 15 residues. Germline CDR1 LNHDA, CDR2 SQIVND (reference sequence). Trimming removed 5 bases from V and 5 bases from J; junction bases left unmatched: 8. In DNA form, the CDR3 reads TGTGCCAGTAGTGCCCGACAGGGTGGGACCGGGGAGCTGTTTTTT. Amino acid sequence: CASSARQGGTGELFF.

This rearrangement joins TRBV11-1 to TRBJ2-5; 9 nucleotides align to TRBD2. The ends lost 5 bases at V and 3 bases at J; junction bases unmatched: 7. This CDR3 is built from 15 residues. CDR1 is SGHAT, CDR2 FQDESV, per germline (reference sequence). The CDR3 DNA is TGTGCCAGCAGCACTATGGGACTAGCTAAAGAGACCCAGTACTTC. This translates into CASSTMGLAKETQYF.

The rearrangement uses TRBV27 and TRBJ1-6, with D unclear. CDR3 length equals 15 residues. V was trimmed by 0 bases and J by 8 bases, leaving 11 bases between them. CDR1 is MNHEY, CDR2 SMNVEV, per germline (reference sequence). CDR3 bases: TGTGCCAGCAGTTTATCTTACCTGGCTGATTCACCCCTCCACTTT. Encoded protein: CASSLSYLADSPLHF.

This chain links TRBV6-5 with TRBJ1-6; TRBD1 aligns across 9 bases. J was trimmed by 9 bases and V by 5 bases; bases with no gene match: 8. The germline gives CDR1 MNHEY, CDR2 SVGAGI. This CDR3 has 15 residues. CDR3 protein: CASSTGGAGGSPLHF. As DNA, the CDR3 is TGTGCCAGCAGTACAGGGGGCGCAGGGGGTTCACCCCTCCACTTT.